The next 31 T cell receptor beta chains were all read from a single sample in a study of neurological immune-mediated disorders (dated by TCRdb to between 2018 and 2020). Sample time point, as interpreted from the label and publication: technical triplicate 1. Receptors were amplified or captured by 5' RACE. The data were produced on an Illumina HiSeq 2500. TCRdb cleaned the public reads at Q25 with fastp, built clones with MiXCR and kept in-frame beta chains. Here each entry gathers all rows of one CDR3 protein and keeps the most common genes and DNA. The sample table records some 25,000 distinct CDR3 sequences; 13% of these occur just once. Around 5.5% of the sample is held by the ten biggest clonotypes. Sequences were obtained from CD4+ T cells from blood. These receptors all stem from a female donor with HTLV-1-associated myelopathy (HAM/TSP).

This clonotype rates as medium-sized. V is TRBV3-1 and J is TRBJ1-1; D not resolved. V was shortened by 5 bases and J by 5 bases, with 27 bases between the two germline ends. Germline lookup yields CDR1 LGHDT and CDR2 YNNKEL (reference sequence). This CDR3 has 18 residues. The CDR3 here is CASSTESGRKTRRTEAFF. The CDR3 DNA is TGTGCCAGCAGCACAGAGAGTGGTCGCAAAACCAGGAGGACTGAAGCTTTCTTT.

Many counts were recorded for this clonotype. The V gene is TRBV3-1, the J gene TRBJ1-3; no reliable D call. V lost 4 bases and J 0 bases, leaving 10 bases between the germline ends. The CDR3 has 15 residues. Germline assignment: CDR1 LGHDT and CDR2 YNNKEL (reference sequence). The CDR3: CASSPDGISGNTIYF. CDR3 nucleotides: TGTGCCAGCAGCCCGGACGGGATCTCTGGAAACACCATATATTTT.

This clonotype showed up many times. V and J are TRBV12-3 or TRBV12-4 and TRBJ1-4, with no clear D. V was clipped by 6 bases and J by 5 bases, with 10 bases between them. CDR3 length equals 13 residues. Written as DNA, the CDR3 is TGTGCCAGCAGCATCGGTACCAATGAAAAACTGTTTTTT. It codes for CASSIGTNEKLFF.

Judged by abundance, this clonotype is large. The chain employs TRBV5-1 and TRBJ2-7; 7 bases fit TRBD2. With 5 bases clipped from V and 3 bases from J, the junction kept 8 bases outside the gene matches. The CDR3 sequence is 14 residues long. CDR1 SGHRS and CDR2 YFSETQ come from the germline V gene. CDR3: CASRWSGEVYEQYF. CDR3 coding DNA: TGCGCCAGCAGATGGAGCGGGGAAGTCTACGAGCAGTACTTC.

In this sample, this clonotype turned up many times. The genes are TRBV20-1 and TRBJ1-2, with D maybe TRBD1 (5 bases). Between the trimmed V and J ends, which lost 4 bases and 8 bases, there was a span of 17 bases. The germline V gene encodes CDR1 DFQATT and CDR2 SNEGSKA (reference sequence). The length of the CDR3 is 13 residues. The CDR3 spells CSATRGIGDGYTF. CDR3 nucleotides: TGCAGTGCTACGCGGGGGATTGGGGACGGCTACACCTTC.

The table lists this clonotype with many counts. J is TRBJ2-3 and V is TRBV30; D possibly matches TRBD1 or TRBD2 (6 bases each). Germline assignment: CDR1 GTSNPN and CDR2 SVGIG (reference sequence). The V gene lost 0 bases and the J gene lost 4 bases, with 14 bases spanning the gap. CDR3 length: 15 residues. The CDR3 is CAWSVQGGGADTQYF. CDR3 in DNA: TGTGCCTGGAGTGTACAAGGAGGGGGTGCAGATACGCAGTATTTT.

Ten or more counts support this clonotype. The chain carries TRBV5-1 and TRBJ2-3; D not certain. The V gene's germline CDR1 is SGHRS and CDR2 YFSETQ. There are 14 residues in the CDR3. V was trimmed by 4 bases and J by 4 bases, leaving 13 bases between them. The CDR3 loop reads CASSQALDADTQYF. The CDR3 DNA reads TGCGCCAGCAGCCAAGCCTTAGATGCAGATACGCAGTATTTT.

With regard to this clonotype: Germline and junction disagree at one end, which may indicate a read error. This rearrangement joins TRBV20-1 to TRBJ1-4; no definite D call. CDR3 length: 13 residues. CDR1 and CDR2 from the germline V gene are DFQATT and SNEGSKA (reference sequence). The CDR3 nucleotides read TGCAGTTCTAGTAGTGCAACTAATGAAAAACTGTTTTTT. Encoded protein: CSSSSATNEKLFF.

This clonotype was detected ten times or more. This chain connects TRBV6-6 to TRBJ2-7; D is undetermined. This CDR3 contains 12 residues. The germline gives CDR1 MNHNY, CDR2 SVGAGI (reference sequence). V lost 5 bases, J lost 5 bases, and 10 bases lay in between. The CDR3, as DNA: TGTGCCAGCAGTCCCCGGCAGGACGAGCAGTACTTC. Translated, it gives CASSPRQDEQYF.

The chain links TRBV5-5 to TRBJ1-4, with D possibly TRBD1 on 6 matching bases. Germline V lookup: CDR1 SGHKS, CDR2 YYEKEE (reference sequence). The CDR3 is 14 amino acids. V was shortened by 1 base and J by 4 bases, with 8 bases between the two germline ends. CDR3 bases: TGTGCCAGCAGCTTGAAGGGGGATAATGAAAAACTGTTTTTT. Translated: CASSLKGDNEKLFF. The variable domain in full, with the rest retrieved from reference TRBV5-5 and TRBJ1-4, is DAGVTQSPTHLIKTRGQQVTLRCSPISGHKSVSWYQQVLGQGPQFIFQYYEKEERGRGNFPDRFSARQFPNYSSELNVNALLLGDSALYLCASSLKGDNEKLFFGSGTQLSVL.

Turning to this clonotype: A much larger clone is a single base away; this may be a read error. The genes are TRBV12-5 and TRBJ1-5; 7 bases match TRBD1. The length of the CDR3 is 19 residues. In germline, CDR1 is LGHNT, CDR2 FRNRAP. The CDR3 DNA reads TGTGCTAGTGGTTTTAACAGGGGCGCCTTATTATATAGCAATAAGCCCCAGCATTTT. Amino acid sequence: CASGFNRGALLYSNKPQHF. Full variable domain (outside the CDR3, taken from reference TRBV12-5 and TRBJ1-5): DARVTQTPRHKVTEMGQEVTMRCQPILGHNTVFWYRQTMMQGLELLAYFRNRAPLDDSGMPKDRFSAEMPDATLATLKIQPSEPRDSAVYFCASGFNRGALLYSNKPQHFGDGTRLSIL.

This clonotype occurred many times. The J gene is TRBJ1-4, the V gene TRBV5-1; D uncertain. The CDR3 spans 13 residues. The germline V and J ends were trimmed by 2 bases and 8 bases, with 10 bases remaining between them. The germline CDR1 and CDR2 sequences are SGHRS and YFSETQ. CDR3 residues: CASSFGSGEKLFF. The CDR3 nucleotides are TGCGCCAGCAGCTTTGGGTCGGGAGAAAAACTGTTTTTT.

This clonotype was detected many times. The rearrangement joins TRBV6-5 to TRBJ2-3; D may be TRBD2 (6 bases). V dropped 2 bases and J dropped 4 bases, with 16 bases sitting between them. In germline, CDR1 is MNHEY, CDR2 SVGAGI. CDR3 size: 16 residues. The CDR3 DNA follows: TGTGCCAGCAGTTACGGGACTGCATCAACTCCAGATACGCAGTATTTT. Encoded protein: CASSYGTASTPDTQYF.

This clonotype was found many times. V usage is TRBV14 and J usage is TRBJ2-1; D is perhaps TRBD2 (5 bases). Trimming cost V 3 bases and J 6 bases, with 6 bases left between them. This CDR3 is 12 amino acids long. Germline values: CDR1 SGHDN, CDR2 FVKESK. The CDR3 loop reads CASSHGVNEQFF. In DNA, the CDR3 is TGTGCCAGCAGCCACGGGGTCAATGAGCAGTTCTTC.

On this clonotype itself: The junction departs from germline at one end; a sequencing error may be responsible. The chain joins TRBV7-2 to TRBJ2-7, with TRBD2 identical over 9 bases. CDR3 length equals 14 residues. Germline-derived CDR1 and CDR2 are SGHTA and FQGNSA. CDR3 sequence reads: CVSRFSGGKNEQYF. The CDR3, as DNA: TGTGTCAGCAGATTTAGCGGGGGTAAGAACGAGCAGTACTTC.

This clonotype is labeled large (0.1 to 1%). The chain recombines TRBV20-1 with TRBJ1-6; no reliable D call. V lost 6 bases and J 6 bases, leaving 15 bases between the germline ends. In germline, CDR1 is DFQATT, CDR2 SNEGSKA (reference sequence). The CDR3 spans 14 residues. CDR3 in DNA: TGCAGTGCCACCACCATCGGGGTTAATTCACCCCTCCACTTT. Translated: CSATTIGVNSPLHF.

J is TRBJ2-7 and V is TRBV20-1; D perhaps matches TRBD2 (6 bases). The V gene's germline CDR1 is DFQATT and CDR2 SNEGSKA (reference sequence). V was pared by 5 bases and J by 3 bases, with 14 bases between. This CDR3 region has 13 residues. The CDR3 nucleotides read TGCAGTGCTCCAGCGGGCAGATACTACGAGCAGTACTTC. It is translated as CSAPAGRYYEQYF.

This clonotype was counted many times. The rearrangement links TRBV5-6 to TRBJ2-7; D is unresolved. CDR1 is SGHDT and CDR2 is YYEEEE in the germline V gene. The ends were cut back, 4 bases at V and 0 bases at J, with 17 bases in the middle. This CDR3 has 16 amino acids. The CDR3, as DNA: TGTGCCAGCAGCCGCAAGGACCTCTCGAGCTCCTACGAGCAGTACTTC. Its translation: CASSRKDLSSSYEQYF.

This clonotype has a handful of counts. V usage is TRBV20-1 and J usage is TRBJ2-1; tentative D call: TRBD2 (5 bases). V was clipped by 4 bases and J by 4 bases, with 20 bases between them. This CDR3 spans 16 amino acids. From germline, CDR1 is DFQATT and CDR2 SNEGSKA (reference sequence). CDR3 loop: CSAISTGCHRYNEQFF. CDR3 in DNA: TGCAGTGCTATATCCACGGGGTGTCATCGGTACAATGAGCAGTTCTTC.

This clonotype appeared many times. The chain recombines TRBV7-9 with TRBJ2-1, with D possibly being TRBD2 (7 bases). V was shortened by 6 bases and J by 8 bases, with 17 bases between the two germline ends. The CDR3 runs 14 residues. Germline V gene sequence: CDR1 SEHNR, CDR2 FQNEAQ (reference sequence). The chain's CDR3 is CASSRGGVGYEQFF. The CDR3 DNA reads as TGTGCCAGCAGTAGGGGGGGTGTAGGCTATGAGCAGTTCTTC. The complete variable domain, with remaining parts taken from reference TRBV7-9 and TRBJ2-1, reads DTGVSQNPRHKITKRGQNVTFRCDPISEHNRLYWYRQTLGQGPEFLTYFQNEAQLEKSRLLSDRFSAERPKGSFSTLEIQRTEQGDSAMYLCASSRGGVGYEQFFGPGTRLTVL.

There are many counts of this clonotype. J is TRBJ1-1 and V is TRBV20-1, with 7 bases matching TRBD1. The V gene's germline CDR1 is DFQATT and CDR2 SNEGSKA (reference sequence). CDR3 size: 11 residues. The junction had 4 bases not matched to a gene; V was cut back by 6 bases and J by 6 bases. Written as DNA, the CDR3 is TGCAGTGCAACGGGACAGCCTGAAGCTTTCTTT. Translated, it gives CSATGQPEAFF.

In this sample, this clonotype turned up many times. CDR3 sequence reads: CASSRRGEGSYEQYF. The DNA of the CDR3 is TGTGCCAGCTCACGGAGAGGGGAGGGATCCTACGAGCAGTACTTC. This chain links TRBV18 with TRBJ2-7; the match to TRBD2 covers 7 bases. In germline, CDR1 is KGHSH, CDR2 LQKENI. V lost 4 bases to trimming and J lost 1 base; unmatched junction nucleotides: 7. The CDR3 is 15 amino acids.

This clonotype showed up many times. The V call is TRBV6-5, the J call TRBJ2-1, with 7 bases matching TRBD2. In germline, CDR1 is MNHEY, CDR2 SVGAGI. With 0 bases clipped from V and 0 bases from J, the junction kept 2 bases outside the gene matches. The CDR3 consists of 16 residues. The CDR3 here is CASSYSPGGSYNEQFF. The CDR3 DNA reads TGTGCCAGCAGTTACTCGCCGGGAGGCTCCTACAATGAGCAGTTCTTC.

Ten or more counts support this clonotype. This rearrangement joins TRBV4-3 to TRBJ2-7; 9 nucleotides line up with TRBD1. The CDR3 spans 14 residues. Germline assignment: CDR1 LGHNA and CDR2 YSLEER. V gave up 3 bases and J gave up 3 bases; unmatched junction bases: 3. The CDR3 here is CASSQDRGIYEQYF. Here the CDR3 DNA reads TGCGCCAGCAGCCAGGACAGGGGAATCTACGAGCAGTACTTC.

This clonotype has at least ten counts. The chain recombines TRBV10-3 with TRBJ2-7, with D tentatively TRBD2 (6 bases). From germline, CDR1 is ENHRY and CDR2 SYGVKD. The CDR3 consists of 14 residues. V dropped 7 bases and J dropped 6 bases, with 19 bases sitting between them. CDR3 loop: CAITQMGGNSEQYF. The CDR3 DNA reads TGTGCCATCACCCAAATGGGGGGAAATTCCGAGCAGTACTTC.

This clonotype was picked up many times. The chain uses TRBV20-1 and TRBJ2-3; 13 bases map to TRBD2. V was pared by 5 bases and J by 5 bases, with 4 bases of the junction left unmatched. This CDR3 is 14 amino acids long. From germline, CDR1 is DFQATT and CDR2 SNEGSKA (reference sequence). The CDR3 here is CSALLAGGVDTQYF. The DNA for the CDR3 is TGCAGTGCTTTACTAGCGGGAGGGGTAGATACGCAGTATTTT.

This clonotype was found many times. CDR3 DNA: TGCGCCAGCAGCCCCCTGGGGGAGCGGGAGATGAATGAGCAGTTCTTC. It codes for CASSPLGEREMNEQFF. The chain recombines TRBV5-1 with TRBJ2-1, with 8 bases matching TRBD2. After removal of 4 bases from V and 7 bases from J, the junction contained 13 bases not matched to a gene. Germline V gene data show CDR1 as SGHRS and CDR2 as YFSETQ. The CDR3 loop spans 16 amino acids.

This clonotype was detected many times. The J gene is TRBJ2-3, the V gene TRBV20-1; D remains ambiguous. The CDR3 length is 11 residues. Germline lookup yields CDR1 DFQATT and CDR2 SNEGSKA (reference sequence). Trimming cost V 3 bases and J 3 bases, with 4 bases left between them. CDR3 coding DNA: TGCAGTGCTAGGTATACAGATACGCAGTATTTT. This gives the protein CSARYTDTQYF.

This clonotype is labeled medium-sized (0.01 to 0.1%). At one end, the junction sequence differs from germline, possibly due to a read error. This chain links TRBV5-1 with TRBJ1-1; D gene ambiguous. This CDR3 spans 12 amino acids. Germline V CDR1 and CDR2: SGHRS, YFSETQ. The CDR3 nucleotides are TGCGCCAGCAGCTTGGGGGGTGATGAAACTTTCTTT. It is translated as CASSLGGDETFF.

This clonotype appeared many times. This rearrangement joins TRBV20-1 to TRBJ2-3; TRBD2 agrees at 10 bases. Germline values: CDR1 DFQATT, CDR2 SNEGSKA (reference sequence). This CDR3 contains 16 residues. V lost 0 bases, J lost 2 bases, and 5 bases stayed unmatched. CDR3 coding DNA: TGCAGTGCTAGAGAGACTAGCGGGTGGCACACAGATACGCAGTATTTT. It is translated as CSARETSGWHTDTQYF.

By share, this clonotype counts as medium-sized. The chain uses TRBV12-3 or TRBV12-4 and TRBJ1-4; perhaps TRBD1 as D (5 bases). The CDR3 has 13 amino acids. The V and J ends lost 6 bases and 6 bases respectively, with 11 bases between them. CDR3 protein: CASSGGADEKLFF. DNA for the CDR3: TGTGCCAGCAGCGGTGGGGCTGATGAAAAACTGTTTTTT.